This T cell receptor beta chain was recorded in a study of cytomegalovirus exposure and HLA in healthy donors. In the case of this clone: The same CDR3 arises from other DNA sequences in this sample as well.

A multiplex PCR was run with 60 Vbeta primers and 13 Jbeta primers. Profiled with immunoSEQ multiplex PCR; TCRdb holds only in-frame clones, not every one. In the table there are some 250,000 clones, over 80% of which are singletons. Though probably carrying unrecorded immune exposures, donors were nominally healthy at sampling. CDR1 is MNHEY, CDR2 SVGAGI, per germline. The CDR3 runs to 16 residues. The germline V and J ends were trimmed by 0 bases and 7 bases, with 16 bases remaining between them. The TCR was taken from a woman aged 35 to 49 in good health and CMV-seropositive. The material sequenced was PBMCs. J is TRBJ2-1 and V is TRBV6-5, with a possible D match to TRBD1 (8 bases). The CDR3 protein is CASSYSRTGGGNEQFF. The CDR3 nucleotides are TGTGCCAGCAGTTACTCGAGAACAGGGGGAGGGAATGAGCAGTTCTTC.